The text below deals with one TCR beta chain. What antigen it recognizes has not been identified. The record has no base qualities; no much larger clone is one base away. Each collaborating institution followed its own protocols to collect whole blood in K2EDTA tubes. Collaborator samples were shipped for TCRbeta analysis as frozen whole blood, isolated PBMCs, or DNA extracted from either sample type. The germline V gene (reference sequence) provides CDR1 SEHNR and CDR2 FQNEAQ. The CDR3 measures 14 amino acids from cysteine to phenylalanine. Here the CDR3 DNA is all that survives: 42 bases in frame from base 1. V ends up 4 bases short and J 7 bases short, with an unmatched junction base count of 10. This entry comes from a study of blood T cell repertoires in COVID-19 (dated by TCRdb to 2019 to 2021). Concerning the study at large: Collaborator samples came from the United States, Italy and Spain and covered acute and convalescent phases of COVID-19. The prospective study material was composed of cDNA or gDNA derived from T cells, B-cell-depleted T cells, or PBMCs. The dataset comprised deeply sampled blood TCRbeta repertoires from subjects exposed to, actively infected with, or recovered from COVID-19. The repertoires were released in a freely available public database intended as a resource for research on the immune response to SARS-CoV-2. Samples came from the ongoing ImmuneRACE study (first 160 participants) plus 1,254 subjects from 6 global collaborators. A de-identified subject ID, COVID-19 status, age in years and sex were almost always included in the sample metadata. Where available, HLA class I and class II types were obtained from metadata supplied by the sample provider rather than from assay-based typing.

On the study overall, not on this receptor specifically: How much clinical and demographic metadata was included differed by source and by participant, and the metadata was provided uncurated.

TCRbeta CDR3 regions were amplified from genomic DNA by means of the immunoSEQ Assay, a bias-controlled multiplex PCR. Processing in the source paper ran as follows. Nucleated cell counts per sample were estimated from amplification of reference gene primers within the assay. To quantify the absolute abundance of each unique TCRbeta CDR3 rearrangement, sequence reads were collapsed and filtered. Productive Simpson clonality was computed per sample as the square root of Simpson's diversity index over productive rearrangements. Here the immuneACCESS table is served through TCRdb, limited to in-frame sequences with V and J called. Missing clones are a known gap in these copies; in checked studies unresolved V genes cover under half, and the rest lacks a known reason. V and J calls and clone size come straight from that table; D and trimming were deduced from the DNA. This sample gives 150,000 to 200,000 clones in total; 90% of them show up just once. Of the sample, about 18% falls within the top ten clones.

The TCR sequence derives from a man in his sixties with active or convalescent COVID-19. The sample taken for sequencing was peripheral blood. The rearrangement combines TRBV7-9 with TRBJ2-7; 7 bases in between match TRBD2. CDR3 region: CASSSRLAAYEQYF. The nucleotide sequence is TGTGCCAGCAGCTCACGACTAGCTGCGTATGAGCAGTACTTC.